This is a list of T cell receptor beta chains from one sample in a study of identical twins. TCRdb itself ran the 5' RACE reads through MiXCR, one entry per CDR3 protein. Of 550,000 to 700,000 distinct CDR3 sequences in the sample, more than 9% were seen once. The same specimen was also included in a second study, on yellow fever vaccine responses in identical twins.

Material for sequencing was PBMCs. All receptors come from a woman aged 18-30 years in good health. Both conserved end residues are part of each CDR3. Fields, in order: J gene, clone size, V gene, D gene, CDR3 protein, CDR3 DNA. A D gene is named only where the DNA matches it firmly. Only part of the rows carry a size: once, few, many, or a class if the clone is expanded.

TRBJ1-4 | once | TRBV7-9 | NA | CASSPIDGYEKLFF | TGTGCCAGCAGCCCGATAGACGGTTATGAAAAACTGTTTTTT
TRBJ2-7 | many | TRBV6-5 | TRBD2 | CASSSSGSSYEQYF | TGTGCCAGCAGTTCTAGCGGCAGCTCCTACGAGCAGTACTTC
TRBJ2-2 | NA | TRBV20-1 | TRBD1 | CSATQGAGTGELFF | TGCAGTGCGACGCAGGGGGCAGGAACCGGGGAGCTGTTTTTT
TRBJ2-3 | many | TRBV12-3/TRBV12-4 | NA | CASSLFTDTQYF | TGTGCCAGCAGTTTATTTACAGATACGCAGTATTTT
TRBJ2-1 | NA | TRBV24-1 | NA | CATSDSWLNNEQFF | TGTGCCACCAGTGATAGTTGGCTGAACAATGAGCAGTTCTTC
TRBJ2-3 | NA | TRBV7-2 | TRBD1 | CASSFPGQGLDTQYF | TGTGCCAGCAGCTTCCCGGGACAGGGTCTAGATACGCAGTATTTT
TRBJ2-4 | NA | TRBV6-2/TRBV6-3 | NA | CASSYLGGAKNIQYF | TGTGCCAGCAGTTATTTGGGAGGAGCCAAAAACATTCAGTACTTC
TRBJ1-4 | few | TRBV12-3/TRBV12-4 | NA | CASSPGTEKLFF | TGTGCCAGCAGTCCAGGGACCGAAAAACTGTTTTTT
TRBJ1-2 | many | TRBV18 | NA | CASSPDGANYGYTF | TGTGCCAGCTCACCGGACGGGGCTAACTATGGCTACACCTTC
TRBJ2-1 | NA | TRBV2 | NA | CASSDGGGGQFF | TGTGCCAGCAGTGATGGGGGAGGGGGGCAGTTCTTC
TRBJ2-1 | many | TRBV20-1 | TRBD1 | CSARDPDRVNEQFF | TGCAGTGCTAGAGATCCCGACAGGGTCAATGAGCAGTTCTTC
TRBJ1-4 | many | TRBV5-1 | NA | CASSLGSSGGEKLFF | TGCGCCAGCAGCTTGGGGTCCTCTGGGGGTGAAAAACTGTTTTTT
TRBJ2-3 | many | TRBV3-1 | NA | CASSQLGAPTDTQYF | TGTGCCAGCAGCCAACTCGGGGCCCCCACAGATACGCAGTATTTT
TRBJ2-3 | many | TRBV20-1 | NA | CSALGQLLTDTQYF | TGCAGTGCCCTGGGGCAACTCCTCACAGATACGCAGTATTTT
TRBJ2-1 | many | TRBV7-2 | NA | CASSLGSGQFF | TGTGCCAGCAGCTTGGGCTCAGGGCAGTTCTTC
TRBJ2-1 | many | TRBV7-9 | NA | CASSLVEQFF | TGTGCCAGCAGTTTGGTTGAGCAGTTCTTC
TRBJ2-7 | many | TRBV6-2/TRBV6-3 | NA | CASSYSPQPGRSHEQYF | TGTGCCAGCAGTTACTCACCGCAACCCGGGAGAAGCCACGAGCAGTACTTC
TRBJ2-1 | few | TRBV28 | NA | CASRLISRSEKNNEQFF | TGTGCCAGCAGACTTATCTCCAGGTCAGAAAAAAACAATGAGCAGTTCTTC
TRBJ1-1 | many | TRBV6-5 | NA | CASSYQLTGYGSGTEAFF | TGTGCCAGCAGTTACCAACTTACAGGGTATGGATCGGGCACTGAAGCTTTCTTT
TRBJ2-2 | NA | TRBV4-3 | TRBD1 | CASGLQGANTGELFF | TGCGCCAGCGGTTTACAGGGGGCGAACACCGGGGAGCTGTTTTTT
TRBJ1-1 | NA | TRBV20-1 | NA | CSARRDPNTEAFF | TGCAGTGCTAGACGGGACCCAAACACTGAAGCTTTCTTT
TRBJ2-4 | few | TRBV7-2 | NA | CASSFRQTLAKNIQYF | TGTGCCAGCAGCTTTCGACAGACCCTAGCCAAAAACATTCAGTACTTC
TRBJ2-2 | few | TRBV7-9 | TRBD2 | CASSFPSGSVTGELFF | TGTGCCAGCAGCTTCCCTAGCGGGAGTGTCACCGGGGAGCTGTTTTTT
TRBJ2-7 | many | TRBV15 | TRBD2 | CATSRDMAGGPSSYEQYF | TGTGCCACCAGCAGAGATATGGCGGGAGGGCCCAGCTCCTACGAGCAGTACTTC
TRBJ2-2 | few | TRBV12-3/TRBV12-4 | NA | CASSFLGPTTSGELFF | TGTGCCAGCAGTTTCCTGGGACCCACAACTAGCGGGGAGCTGTTTTTT
TRBJ2-2 | NA | TRBV6-1 | TRBD1 | CASSSPLRGRNTGELFF | TGTGCCAGCAGCTCACCCCTCAGGGGGCGGAACACCGGGGAGCTGTTTTTT
TRBJ2-2 | many | TRBV5-1 | TRBD1 | CASSPQGATGELFF | TGCGCCAGCAGCCCTCAGGGGGCGACCGGGGAGCTGTTTTTT
TRBJ2-1 | NA | TRBV28 | TRBD2 | CASKRESSYNEQFF | TGTGCCTCAAAGCGGGAGAGTTCCTACAATGAGCAGTTCTTC
TRBJ2-2 | NA | TRBV6-1 | NA | CASSVRREAGELFF | TGTGCCAGCAGTGTTAGGAGGGAGGCCGGGGAGCTGTTTTTT
TRBJ2-1 | many | TRBV6-4 | TRBD2 | CASSRTSGENNEQFF | TGTGCCAGCAGTAGGACTAGCGGGGAAAACAATGAGCAGTTCTTC
TRBJ2-7 | NA | TRBV28 | TRBD2 | CASRPGTSGRAAYEQYF | TGTGCCAGCAGACCGGGGACTAGCGGGAGGGCTGCCTACGAGCAGTACTTC
TRBJ1-5 | few | TRBV6-1 | NA | CASSEARRQGYQPQHF | TGTGCCAGCAGTGAGGCGCGTAGGCAGGGTTATCAGCCCCAGCATTTT
TRBJ2-5 | few | TRBV12-5 | NA | CASGSGTLLETQYF | TGTGCTAGTGGGTCCGGGACATTGTTGGAGACCCAGTACTTC
TRBJ2-7 | NA | TRBV28 | NA | CASSFRPSGTYEQYF | TGTGCCAGCAGTTTCCGACCGTCAGGGACCTACGAGCAGTACTTC
TRBJ2-3 | many | TRBV6-5 | NA | CASSYRRHPRTSTDTQYF | TGTGCCAGCAGTTACCGTAGACACCCCCGGACAAGCACAGATACGCAGTATTTT
TRBJ1-4 | many | TRBV5-6 | NA | CASSLQQNEKLFF | TGTGCCAGCAGCTTGCAACAGAATGAAAAACTGTTTTTT
TRBJ2-5 | once | TRBV7-6 | TRBD2 | CASSQEIAGPGETQYF | TGTGCCAGCAGCCAGGAGATAGCGGGACCGGGGGAGACCCAGTACTTC
TRBJ2-7 | NA | TRBV30 | NA | CAWSGGHQTDEQYF | TGTGCCTGGAGTGGTGGACACCAAACCGACGAGCAGTACTTC
TRBJ1-2 | many | TRBV6-2/TRBV6-3 | NA | CASSYSNYGYTF | TGTGCCAGCAGTTACTCGAACTATGGCTACACCTTC
TRBJ2-5 | many | TRBV6-5 | TRBD1 | CASSYGGQGQETQYF | TGTGCCAGCAGTTACGGGGGACAGGGTCAAGAGACCCAGTACTTC
TRBJ2-1 | many | TRBV7-3 | TRBD1 | CASSLSGGDNEQFF | TGTGCCAGCAGCTTATCAGGGGGTGACAATGAGCAGTTCTTC
TRBJ2-1 | many | TRBV11-1 | TRBD2 | CASSFFSGRASSYNEQFF | TGTGCCAGCAGCTTTTTTAGCGGGAGGGCCTCGTCATACAATGAGCAGTTCTTC
TRBJ2-6 | NA | TRBV15 | NA | CATSSAPGANVLTF | TGTGCCACCAGCAGTGCCCCTGGGGCCAACGTCCTGACTTTC
TRBJ1-1 | many | TRBV3-1 | NA | CASSQAENTEAFF | TGTGCCAGCAGCCAAGCCGAGAACACTGAAGCTTTCTTT
TRBJ2-3 | many | TRBV20-1 | TRBD1 | CSARGTGTHYF | TGCAGTGCTAGAGGGACAGGGACTCATTATTTT
TRBJ2-5 | many | TRBV4-2 | TRBD1 | CASSQESGTAQETQYF | TGTGCCAGCAGCCAAGAGTCCGGGACAGCACAAGAGACCCAGTACTTC
TRBJ1-5 | few | TRBV5-6 | NA | CASSLAGQPQHF | TGTGCCAGCAGCTTGGCGGGGCAGCCCCAGCATTTT
TRBJ2-7 | few | TRBV28 | TRBD1 | CASSFSGQGSYEQYF | TGTGCCAGCAGTTTCTCGGGACAGGGATCCTACGAGCAGTACTTC
TRBJ2-7 | NA | TRBV20-1 | TRBD2 | CSARPAGDYEQYF | TGCAGTGCTAGGCCAGCGGGAGACTACGAGCAGTACTTC